The 26 T cell receptor beta chains below all came from one sample that was sequenced in a study of T cell repertoires in cytomegalovirus infection. MiXCR, applied by TCRdb to the reads, yields one record per CDR3 protein. Of fewer than 650,000 distinct CDR3 sequences in the sample, almost 40% are singletons; the top ten hold over 45%. These TCRs are of unknown antigen specificity. The input for sequencing was cultured PBMCs, taken from culture after CMV antigen stimulation. The receptors come from a human donor in good health (CMV status not recorded). Some clones in this sample may be carry-over from other donors' samples.

This chain uses TRBV7-6 with TRBJ2-1, with 8 bases that match TRBD2. Per the germline V gene, CDR1 is SGHVS and CDR2 is FNYEAQ. With 2 bases clipped from V and 6 bases from J, the junction kept 6 bases outside the gene matches. This CDR3 has 15 residues. CDR3 region: CASSLNPAGVNEQFF. The CDR3 nucleotides read TGTGCCAGCAGCTTAAATCCAGCGGGGGTCAATGAGCAGTTCTTC.

In this sample, this clonotype turned up many times. The V and J genes are TRBV7-2 and TRBJ2-7, with TRBD1 matching over 8 bases. Trimming took 5 bases from V and 6 from J; bases not matched to a gene: 9. Germline values: CDR1 SGHTA, CDR2 FQGNSA. This CDR3 contains 14 residues. The CDR3 sequence: CASSPTGVPREQYF. The CDR3 bases are TGTGCCAGCAGCCCGACAGGGGTCCCCCGCGAGCAGTACTTC.

The V and J genes are TRBV28 and TRBJ2-7; TRBD1 or TRBD2 may be the D gene (5 bases each). CDR1 MDHEN and CDR2 SYDVKM come from the germline V gene. CDR3 length equals 15 residues. Trimming left V 5 bases short and J 5 bases short, with 19 bases between. The CDR3 loop reads CASSPEGLGRDEQYF. The DNA of the CDR3 is TGTGCCAGCAGTCCCGAGGGTCTTGGCAGGGACGAGCAGTACTTC.

This chain connects TRBV7-1 to TRBJ2-1, with 10 positions matching TRBD1. TRBV7-1 is known as an ORF, though its function is uncertain. The V gene end was trimmed by 8 bases and the J gene end by 8 bases; junction bases not matched to a gene: 12. This CDR3 spans 15 amino acids. CDR3 bases: TGTGCCAGCGGACCGAGGACAGGGGGTCCGGATGAGCAGTTCTTC. As protein: CASGPRTGGPDEQFF.

CDR3 residues: CASSSPSGKFTEAFF. The CDR3 nucleotides are TGTGCCAGCAGCTCCCCCTCTGGGAAGTTCACTGAAGCTTTCTTT. V is TRBV5-4 and J is TRBJ1-1; D call uncertain. The CDR3 runs 15 residues. V lost 3 bases to trimming and J lost 4 bases, with 16 bases between them. Germline-derived CDR1 and CDR2 are SGHNT and YYREEE (reference sequence).

This clonotype has only one observation. The chain employs TRBV6-6 and TRBJ2-7; the D is unclear. Germline V gene data show CDR1 as MNHNY and CDR2 as SVGAGI (reference sequence). This CDR3 contains 13 residues. V lost 0 bases, J lost 3 bases, and 6 bases lay in between. The CDR3 nucleotides are TGTGCCAGCAGTTACTCGAAACACTACGAGCAGTACTTC. This encodes CASSYSKHYEQYF.

The chain couples TRBV6-2 or TRBV6-3 to TRBJ2-7; D remains ambiguous. There are 13 residues in the CDR3. Germline CDR1 reads MNHEY; CDR2 reads SVGEGT. V shed 0 bases and J shed 2 bases, with 5 bases lying between them. The CDR3 DNA sequence: TGTGCCAGCAGTTACTCGATGGCCTACGAGCAGTACTTC. The encoded protein is CASSYSMAYEQYF.

The chain combines TRBV7-8 with TRBJ2-1; 7 bases are shared with TRBD1. V lost 0 bases, J lost 0 bases, and 5 bases stayed unmatched. The germline CDR1 and CDR2 sequences are SGHVS and FQNEAQ. CDR3 length: 17 residues. DNA of the CDR3: TGTGCCAGCAGCTTAGCGCAAGGGGGCAGCTCCTACAATGAGCAGTTCTTC. Translation gives CASSLAQGGSSYNEQFF.

The chain employs TRBV12-3 or TRBV12-4 and TRBJ1-5, with D uncertain. Trimming took off 1 base at V and 7 bases at J, with 11 bases between the two ends. This CDR3 has 14 amino acids. The CDR3 DNA reads TGTGCCAGCAGTTTAGGGGGAGGTAAGCAGCCCCAGCATTTT. Amino acids: CASSLGGGKQPQHF.

The chain uses TRBV6-5 and TRBJ1-2; 8 nucleotides line up with TRBD1. Losses at the gene ends were 6 bases for V and 2 bases for J; bases not matched to a gene: 5. CDR1 and CDR2 (germline): MNHEY, SVGAGI. CDR3 length: 14 residues. CDR3 region: CASRTGDRNYGYTF. The CDR3 DNA is TGTGCCAGCAGAACGGGGGACAGGAACTATGGCTACACCTTC.

In its sample, this clonotype was seen a few times. The gene calls are TRBV7-9 and TRBJ1-1, with D unclear. CDR1 is SEHNR, CDR2 FQNEAQ, per germline (reference sequence). The CDR3 is 15 residues long. V lost 5 bases and J lost 3, with 16 bases in between. The CDR3 DNA is TGTGCCAGCAGCCCCAGGTTCGGAAATTACACTGAAGCTTTCTTT. Translating it yields CASSPRFGNYTEAFF.

This clonotype came up a few times. The chain links TRBV11-3 to TRBJ2-1; D is perhaps TRBD2 (5 bases). The CDR3 has 15 residues. Deletions cut 6 bases from V and 0 bases from J, with 12 bases between. The V gene's germline CDR1 is SGHNT and CDR2 YENEEA. In nucleotides, the CDR3 is TGTGCCAGCAGTCCCCAGCGGAACTCCTACAATGAGCAGTTCTTC. Translated, it gives CASSPQRNSYNEQFF.

V gene TRBV5-1 combines with J gene TRBJ2-5; tentative D call: TRBD1 (6 bases). From germline, CDR1 is SGHRS and CDR2 YFSETQ. This CDR3 comprises 16 residues. V was pared by 7 bases and J by 0 bases, with 19 bases between. In DNA form, the CDR3 reads TGCGCCAGCTGGAACAGGGAAATGGGATACCAAGAGACCCAGTACTTC. It translates to CASWNREMGYQETQYF.

The rearrangement links TRBV29-1 to TRBJ1-2; D perhaps matches TRBD1 (6 bases). There are 15 residues in the CDR3. Germline V gene sequence: CDR1 SQVTM, CDR2 ANQGSEA. V shed 5 bases and J shed 0 bases, with 16 bases lying between them. The CDR3: CSVTGTQLTNYGYTF. DNA of the CDR3: TGCAGCGTTACCGGGACACAACTCACTAACTATGGCTACACCTTC.

This clonotype showed up just a few times. The rearrangement links TRBV11-2 to TRBJ2-5, with 9 bases fitting TRBD2. This CDR3 is 16 amino acids long. Per germline, CDR1 SGHAT and CDR2 FQNNGV. Unmatched junction bases numbered 8, after V lost 2 bases and J lost 4 bases. CDR3 sequence reads: CASSLRSGGRGETQYF. The CDR3 DNA reads as TGTGCCAGCAGCTTACGGTCGGGCGGGAGGGGAGAGACCCAGTACTTC.

This clonotype was recorded at least ten times. The gene calls are TRBV7-2 and TRBJ2-7; TRBD1 matches at 7 bases. With 5 bases clipped from V and 3 bases from J, the junction kept 7 bases outside the gene matches. Germline CDR1 SGHTA, CDR2 FQGNSA. The CDR3 spans 14 residues. The CDR3 is CASSPNAGGYEQYF. CDR3 sequence (DNA): TGTGCCAGCAGCCCCAACGCAGGGGGCTACGAGCAGTACTTC.

The sample holds a few counts of this clonotype. This sequence may be a read error, since a much larger clone differs from it by one base. The chain recombines TRBV12-3 or TRBV12-4 with TRBJ1-1; TRBD1 agrees at 7 bases. After removal of 6 bases from V and 1 base from J, the junction contained 5 bases not matched to a gene. CDR3 size: 14 residues. The CDR3 spells CASSQRTGNTEAFF. Here the CDR3 DNA reads TGTGCCAGCAGCCAACGGACAGGGAACACTGAAGCTTTCTTT.

This chain connects TRBV7-2 to TRBJ2-1; 9 bases match TRBD2. Germline-derived CDR1 and CDR2 are SGHTA and FQGNSA. V shed 5 bases and J 8 bases; nucleotides not matched to a gene: 7. CDR3 length equals 14 residues. CDR3 sequence reads: CASSMGLATDEQFF. The CDR3 DNA sequence: TGTGCCAGCAGCATGGGACTAGCAACGGATGAGCAGTTCTTC.

The chain carries TRBV12-3 or TRBV12-4 and TRBJ2-3, with D hard to call. There are 13 residues in the CDR3. V lost 6 bases to trimming and J lost 5 bases, with 12 bases between them. DNA for the CDR3: TGTGCCAGCAGAAGATCCGTGGGAGATACGCAGTATTTT. Residues: CASRRSVGDTQYF.

Only a few counts were recorded for this clonotype. The chain links TRBV7-2 to TRBJ2-2; D unclear. Trimming stripped 5 bases from V and 8 bases from J, with 21 bases between. CDR1 and CDR2 (germline): SGHTA, FQGNSA. The CDR3 length is 16 residues. CDR3 DNA: TGTGCCAGCAGCCGGCGCCCTGCACGGATAGGGGGGGAGCTGTTTTTT. Translating it yields CASSRRPARIGGELFF. Filled out from reference TRBV7-2 and TRBJ2-2, the complete variable domain reads GAGVSQSPSNKVTEKGKDVELRCDPISGHTALYWYRQSLGQGLEFLIYFQGNSAPDKSGLPSDRFSAERTGGSVSTLTIQRTQQEDSAVYLCASSRRPARIGGELFFGEGSRLTVL.

This clonotype turned up a few times. This rearrangement joins TRBV7-3 to TRBJ1-4; D gene uncertain. From germline, CDR1 is SGHTA and CDR2 FQGTGA. The CDR3 consists of 13 residues. Between the trimmed V and J ends, which lost 5 bases and 5 bases, there was a span of 9 bases. CDR3 protein: CASSPTANEKLFF. In nucleotides, the CDR3 is TGTGCCAGCAGCCCCACGGCAAATGAAAAACTGTTTTTT. The full variable domain, in which reference TRBV7-3 and TRBJ1-4 provide the parts outside the CDR3, is GAGVSQTPSNKVTEKGKYVELRCDPISGHTALYWYRQSLGQGPEFLIYFQGTGAADDSGLPNDRFFAVRPEGSVSTLKIQRTERGDSAVYLCASSPTANEKLFFGSGTQLSVL.

V and J are TRBV7-9 and TRBJ2-3; 7 nucleotides agree with TRBD2. CDR1 is SEHNR, CDR2 FQNEAQ, per germline (reference sequence). This CDR3 has 16 amino acids. The ends lost 8 bases at V and 4 bases at J; junction bases unmatched: 15. Here the CDR3 DNA reads TGTGCCAGCCCCGATCCGGCGGGAGTGGGGGCAGATACGCAGTATTTT. It yields the protein CASPDPAGVGADTQYF.

The V and J genes are TRBV18 and TRBJ1-1; D unclear. CDR3 size: 14 residues. Per germline, CDR1 KGHSH and CDR2 LQKENI. V was pared by 5 bases and J by 0 bases, with 10 bases between. The CDR3 spells CASSREVLNTEAFF. For the CDR3, the DNA is TGTGCCAGCTCAAGAGAGGTCCTGAACACTGAAGCTTTCTTT.

The J gene is TRBJ2-3, the V gene TRBV5-1; no reliable D call. The CDR3 loop spans 14 amino acids. The V gene lost 1 base and the J gene lost 7 bases, with 13 bases spanning the gap. CDR1 SGHRS and CDR2 YFSETQ come from the germline V gene. This chain's CDR3 is CASSLPSAQNTQYF. CDR3 in DNA: TGCGCCAGCAGCTTGCCCAGCGCACAGAATACGCAGTATTTT.

This chain joins TRBV7-6 and TRBJ1-1; D unresolved. This CDR3 comprises 13 residues. CDR1 and CDR2 (germline): SGHVS, FNYEAQ. V lost 2 bases, J lost 4 bases, and 8 bases lay in between. DNA for the CDR3: TGTGCCAGCAGCTTAATGGGTTCCACTGAAGCTTTCTTT. Protein product: CASSLMGSTEAFF.

This clonotype was seen a handful of times. V usage is TRBV19 and J usage is TRBJ2-5, with D perhaps being TRBD1 or TRBD2 (6 bases each). This CDR3 has 14 amino acids. Germline assignment: CDR1 LNHDA and CDR2 SQIVND (reference sequence). V was cut by 3 bases and J by 4 bases, with 12 bases left in between. The CDR3 region has the DNA TGTGCCAGTAGTATTGGCAGGGGAGGAGAGACCCAGTACTTC. Protein sequence: CASSIGRGGETQYF. Full variable domain (outside the CDR3, taken from reference TRBV19 and TRBJ2-5): DGGITQSPKYLFRKEGQNVTLSCEQNLNHDAMYWYRQDPGQGLRLIYYSQIVNDFQKGDIAEGYSVSREKKESFPLTVTSAQKNPTAFYLCASSIGRGGETQYFGPGTRLLVL.